These T cell receptor beta chains were read from a single sample in a study of T cells in Graves' hyperthyroidism and ophthalmopathy. TCRdb redid the calling of the multiplex PCR reads with MiXCR, one entry per CDR3 protein. The table shows 650,000 to 700,000 distinct CDR3 sequences, with 17% occurring only once. Material: blood. These receptors all stem from a man aged 45-65 years with Graves' hyperthyroidism. Both conserved end residues are part of each CDR3. A D gene is named only where the DNA matches it firmly. Some rows have no size entry. The others give once, few or many, or a class for an expanded clone.

TRBJ2-3,NA,TRBV30,few,TGTGCCTGGAGGGCAACTAGTTACACAGATACGCAGTATTTT,CAWRATSYTDTQYF
TRBJ1-2,TRBD1,TRBV19,NA,TGTGCCAGTAGCTCGAAGACAGGGGGCGAGCGTGGCTACACCTTC,CASSSKTGGERGYTF
TRBJ2-5,TRBD2,TRBV29-1,NA,TGCAGCGTTGAGGGCGGGAGTGGCCAAGAGACCCAGTACTTC,CSVEGGSGQETQYF
TRBJ1-2,NA,TRBV3-1,NA,TGTGCCAGCAGCCAAGATAATACGGGGAGGGGCTACACCTTC,CASSQDNTGRGYTF
TRBJ1-6,NA,TRBV2,many,TGTGCCAGCAAACAGGAGGCTAATTCACCCCTCCACTTT,CASKQEANSPLHF
TRBJ2-3,TRBD2,TRBV7-2,NA,TGTGCCAGCAGCCCTTGGACTAGCGGGAGAGAAGATACGCAGTATTTT,CASSPWTSGREDTQYF
TRBJ2-3,NA,TRBV2,many,TGTGCCAGCAGTGACACCTCAGGCCCGAATACGCAGTATTTT,CASSDTSGPNTQYF
TRBJ2-4,NA,TRBV2,many,TGTGCCAGCAGATCGGACTGGGGGAACATTCAGTACTTC,CASRSDWGNIQYF
TRBJ2-7,NA,TRBV6-1,NA,TGTGCCAGCAGGGGACCCGCCTACGAGCAGTACTTC,CASRGPAYEQYF
TRBJ1-6,NA,TRBV7-2,many,TGTGCCAGCAGCTTATTTACAGGAAGCTCCTATAATTCACCCCTCCACTTT,CASSLFTGSSYNSPLHF
TRBJ2-3,TRBD2,TRBV29-1,NA,TGCAGCGGTACGGGACTAGCGGGCACAGATACGCAGTATTTT,CSGTGLAGTDTQYF
TRBJ2-7,NA,TRBV18,many,TGTGCCAGCTCACCAGTGGACAGCTCCTACGAGCAGTACTTC,CASSPVDSSYEQYF
TRBJ2-1,NA,TRBV7-9,many,TGTGCCAGCAGCTATGGCGGCTCCTACAATGAGCAGTTCTTC,CASSYGGSYNEQFF
TRBJ1-3,NA,TRBV7-2,many,TGTGCCAGCAGCTTAGGAGGAGCTGGAAACACCATATATTTT,CASSLGGAGNTIYF
TRBJ1-1,NA,TRBV24-1,many,TGTGCCACCAGTCCCGGGTGGGACACTGAAGCTTTCTTT,CATSPGWDTEAFF
TRBJ2-2,TRBD2,TRBV11-2,NA,TGTGCCAGCAGCTCATTACTAGCGGGGACCGGGGAGCTGTTTTTT,CASSSLLAGTGELFF
TRBJ1-5,TRBD1,TRBV18,once,TGTGCCAGCTCACGGTCCCTGGACAGGAATCAGCCCCAGCATTTT,CASSRSLDRNQPQHF
TRBJ1-1,NA,TRBV19,NA,TGTGCCAGTAGTTTGGACATTATGAACACTGAAGCTTTCTTT,CASSLDIMNTEAFF
TRBJ1-2,TRBD1,TRBV20-1,NA,TGCAGTGCCGACGGTCAGGGACAGGGAGGATATGGCTACACCTTC,CSADGQGQGGYGYTF
TRBJ2-7,TRBD2,TRBV11-2,NA,TGTGCCAGCAGCATGACTAGCGGGCCATCCTACGAGCAGTACTTC,CASSMTSGPSYEQYF
TRBJ1-5,NA,TRBV18,NA,TGTGCCAGCTCCCGGACGCCGGATCAGCCCCAGCATTTT,CASSRTPDQPQHF
TRBJ2-7,NA,TRBV20-1,NA,TGCAGTGCTAGAGTACGGAACGAGCAGTACTTC,CSARVRNEQYF
TRBJ1-2,TRBD1,TRBV20-1,few,TGCAGTGCTAGACGGGACAGGGGAAGCTATGGCTACACCTTC,CSARRDRGSYGYTF
TRBJ2-7,TRBD1,TRBV10-1,many,TGCGCCAGCAGTGACGGACAGGGTGGCACCTACGAGCAGTACTTC,CASSDGQGGTYEQYF
TRBJ1-1,TRBD1,TRBV27,many,TGTGCCAGCAGTTTATCGGACAGGGACCCTGAAGCTTTCTTT,CASSLSDRDPEAFF
TRBJ2-7,NA,TRBV6-1,many,TGTGCCAGCACTACCGGCTTCGGAGGGAGCCCCTACGAGCAGTACTTC,CASTTGFGGSPYEQYF
TRBJ2-1,NA,TRBV7-9,many,TGTGCCAGCAGCATCGGGACGGTCTCCTACAATGAGCAGTTCTTC,CASSIGTVSYNEQFF
TRBJ2-7,TRBD1,TRBV6-1,NA,TGTGCCAGCAGTGAACAGGGGGCATTCACCGGGCAGTACTTC,CASSEQGAFTGQYF
TRBJ2-3,NA,TRBV7-9,NA,TGTGCCAGCAGCACCACTAGGGGGAGGGATACGCAGTATTTT,CASSTTRGRDTQYF
TRBJ2-1,TRBD2,TRBV7-9,NA,TGTGCCAGCAGCTCCAGTCTACTAGCGGGACCAGACATTGTGTACAATGAGCAGTTCTTC,CASSSSLLAGPDIVYNEQFF
TRBJ2-5,TRBD2,TRBV12-3/TRBV12-4,many,TGTGCCAGCACCATTAGCGGGAGGGCCGAGGAGACCCAGTACTTC,CASTISGRAEETQYF
TRBJ1-5,NA,TRBV12-3/TRBV12-4,many,TGTGCCAGCAGTTACAGACGCCCCAATCAGCCCCAGCATTTT,CASSYRRPNQPQHF
TRBJ2-1,TRBD1,TRBV7-9,NA,TGTGCCAGCAGCTTAGGGGGACGGACAGGGTCCAATGAGCAGTTCTTC,CASSLGGRTGSNEQFF
TRBJ2-1,TRBD2,TRBV7-9,many,TGTGCCAGCAGCTTAACTAGCGGGAGTTGGACCTACAATGAGCAGTTCTTC,CASSLTSGSWTYNEQFF
TRBJ1-1,NA,TRBV7-2,many,TGTGCCAGCAGCGCAGAGGCAGGGGCGGGTCGTACTGAAGCTTTCTTT,CASSAEAGAGRTEAFF
TRBJ2-1,TRBD2,TRBV9,many,TGTGCCAGCAGCGGGAGACTAGCGGGAGATGAGCAGTTCTTC,CASSGRLAGDEQFF
TRBJ2-2,NA,TRBV19,NA,TGTGCCAGTATCGGGGGCCCCGGGGGCGCGAACACCGGGGAGCTGTTTTTT,CASIGGPGGANTGELFF
TRBJ1-1,NA,TRBV27,many,TGTGCCAGCAGTTTCCTGGGGGATGAAGCTTTCTTT,CASSFLGDEAFF
TRBJ1-6,NA,TRBV28,many,TGTGCCAGCAGGGGTGGCGGGGCTAGTGATTCACCCCTCCACTTT,CASRGGGASDSPLHF
TRBJ2-3,NA,TRBV24-1,many,TGTGCCACCAAAGAGGACTACGGGGTTGAGCAGTATTTT,CATKEDYGVEQYF
TRBJ1-5,NA,TRBV2,NA,TGTGCCAGCAGTATACACAGCGGGGAGGGTCAGCCCCAGCATTTT,CASSIHSGEGQPQHF
TRBJ2-3,TRBD2,TRBV14,few,TGTGCCAGCAGCCAAGAATTAGGACTAGCGGGGATCGATACGCAGTATTTT,CASSQELGLAGIDTQYF
TRBJ2-4,NA,TRBV11-2,NA,TGTGCCAGCAGCCAGGGGACTTCAAAAAACATTCAGTACTTC,CASSQGTSKNIQYF
TRBJ2-7,NA,TRBV15,few,TGTTGGGGACAAACTTACGAGCAGTACTTC,CWGQTYEQYF
TRBJ2-2,TRBD2,TRBV10-3,NA,TGTGCCATCGGGTCTACTAGCGGGACTACCGGGGAGCTGTTTTTT,CAIGSTSGTTGELFF
TRBJ2-1,NA,TRBV28,many,TGTGCCAGCAACCAAGAGGCAGGCACCGGCACTGAGCAGTTCTTC,CASNQEAGTGTEQFF
TRBJ1-1,NA,TRBV18,many,TGTGCCAGCTCACCAATTACAGGGAGCCTTGAAGCTTTCTTT,CASSPITGSLEAFF
TRBJ1-2,TRBD1,TRBV5-1,NA,TGCGCCAGCAGCTTGACGAATTCCGGGACAGGGGAAGGCTACACCTTC,CASSLTNSGTGEGYTF
TRBJ2-3,NA,TRBV10-3,NA,TGTGCCATCAAGGGCGGGGATACGCAGTATTTT,CAIKGGDTQYF
TRBJ2-7,TRBD1,TRBV5-6,NA,TGTGCCAGCAGCTTGGCCGATCACAGGGGGCAAGTCGAGCAGTACTTC,CASSLADHRGQVEQYF
TRBJ2-5,NA,TRBV2,NA,TGTGCCACCCAGAGGGTAGCCGGGGAGACCCAGTACTTC,CATQRVAGETQYF
TRBJ1-4,NA,TRBV7-2,NA,TGTGCCAGCAGCCGGGGGCCCGGCGGGGTCTCGGATGAAAAACTGTTTTTT,CASSRGPGGVSDEKLFF
TRBJ2-2,NA,TRBV19,NA,TGTGCCAGTAGTATCACTGTCGGGGAGCTGTTTTTT,CASSITVGELFF
TRBJ2-2,NA,TRBV3-1,many,TGTGCCAGCAGTCGCAGGGTCGACGGGGAGCTGTTTTTT,CASSRRVDGELFF
TRBJ2-7,TRBD2,TRBV27,many,TGTGCCAGCAGTTTATCCGGGACTAGCGGGAACTACGAGCAGTACTTC,CASSLSGTSGNYEQYF
TRBJ2-1,NA,TRBV29-1,few,TGCAGCGTTGGATCCCATGAGCAGTTCTTC,CSVGSHEQFF
TRBJ2-5,TRBD2,TRBV10-3,many,TGTGCCATCAGTGAGAGGTTGGTGCCTAGCGGGACCCAAGAGACCCAGTACTTC,CAISERLVPSGTQETQYF